This is a list of T cell receptor beta chains from one sample in a study of shared clonotypes between healthy human individuals. TCRdb's table, derived via immunoSEQ multiplex PCR, lists solely in-frame clones and lacks some. The data contain approximately 840,000 clones, about 96% of them singletons. The sequenced sample consisted of naive CD8+ T cells sorted from blood. These receptor sequences come from a man aged 30-40 years in good health. Both conserved end residues are trimmed from each CDR3. The size of a clone is reported for some rows only, either as once, few or many, or as a class for expanded clones.

j_call clone_size v_call cdr3_aa
TRBJ2-7 . TRBV10-3 AISYRGQYEQY
TRBJ2-7 . TRBV9 ASSLGQGKTYEQY
TRBJ2-1 . TRBV9 ASSAPGERIEQF
TRBJ2-1 . TRBV5-1 ASSPRQDRNYNEQF
TRBJ2-2 . TRBV25-1 ASSEYWRESGTGELF
TRBJ2-7 . TRBV6-1 ASSGRDRVRPYEQY
TRBJ2-3 . TRBV13 ASSFPYSDTQY
TRBJ2-5 . TRBV6-5 ASSYSSMRETQY
TRBJ2-7 once TRBV9 ASSSRTGANYEQY
TRBJ2-1 . TRBV13 ASSFHSGYNEQF
TRBJ1-2 once TRBV7-9 ASSPQPRTGYGYT
TRBJ1-3 . TRBV4-1 ASSQGGAGNTIY
TRBJ2-7 . TRBV15 ATSRVRGSYEQY
TRBJ2-7 . TRBV11-2 ASSFGREQY
TRBJ2-7 . TRBV5-1 ASSLGQGLNTYEQY
TRBJ1-1 . TRBV7-2 ASSFKPAQGTIEAF
TRBJ2-7 . TRBV5-1 ASSLLAGGTRAYEQY
TRBJ2-7 . TRBV20-1 SALVPDEQY
TRBJ2-5 . TRBV7-9 ASSPGTSGGGRETQY
TRBJ2-7 . TRBV27 AVGGRGLREQY
TRBJ1-2 . TRBV28 ASSPRSDLNYGYT
TRBJ2-7 . TRBV29-1 SVMGLAGALGLYEQY
TRBJ2-7 . TRBV2 ASSEATGLAEYEQY
TRBJ2-7 once TRBV18 ASSRAQGGSAGEQY
TRBJ2-7 . TRBV5-1 ASRRGAAYEQY
TRBJ2-1 . TRBV7-9 ASSLLPGLAGVDEQF
TRBJ2-7 . TRBV9 ASSPGTASYEQY
TRBJ2-7 . TRBV27 ASSFEFPGYEQY
TRBJ2-7 few TRBV5-4 ASSFETYEQY
TRBJ1-1 . TRBV27 ASSRDSWNTEAF
TRBJ1-4 . TRBV7-9 ASSLGGLTRLAGNEKLF
TRBJ2-7 . TRBV27 ASSFSPPYEQY
TRBJ2-1 . TRBV6-6 ASSYTGGFTYNEQF
TRBJ1-5 few TRBV27 ASSLFQGHQPQH
TRBJ2-3 . TRBV11-2 ASTSERERNTQY
TRBJ2-7 . TRBV12-5 ASKAASSYEQY
TRBJ1-1 . TRBV27 ASRQRGGREAF
TRBJ1-5 . TRBV14 ASSHGGQPQH
TRBJ2-5 . TRBV5-4 ASSLKQGRETQY
TRBJ2-2 . TRBV10-3 AISDPGVGTGELF
TRBJ1-2 . TRBV28 ASSWNYGYT
TRBJ2-1 . TRBV27 ASSLLGGEQF
TRBJ2-5 . TRBV5-6 ASSLGDGSETQY
TRBJ2-3 . TRBV9 ASSPRGGPPSSTDTQY